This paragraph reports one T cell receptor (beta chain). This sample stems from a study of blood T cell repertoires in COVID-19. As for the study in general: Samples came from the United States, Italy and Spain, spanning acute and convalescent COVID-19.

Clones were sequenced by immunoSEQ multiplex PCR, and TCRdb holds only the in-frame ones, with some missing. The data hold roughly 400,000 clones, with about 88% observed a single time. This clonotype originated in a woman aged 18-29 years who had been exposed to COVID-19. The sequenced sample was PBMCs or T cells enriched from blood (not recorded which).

CDR3 DNA sequence: TGCAGTGCTAGTAAGAGCTCCTATAATTCACCCCTCCACTTT. Translating gives CSASKSSYNSPLHF. The gene calls are TRBV20-1 and TRBJ1-6; D is unresolved. The V end lost 3 bases, the J end lost 0 bases, and 6 bases lay between the germline ends. From germline, CDR1 is DFQATT and CDR2 SNEGSKA (reference sequence). This CDR3 contains 14 residues.